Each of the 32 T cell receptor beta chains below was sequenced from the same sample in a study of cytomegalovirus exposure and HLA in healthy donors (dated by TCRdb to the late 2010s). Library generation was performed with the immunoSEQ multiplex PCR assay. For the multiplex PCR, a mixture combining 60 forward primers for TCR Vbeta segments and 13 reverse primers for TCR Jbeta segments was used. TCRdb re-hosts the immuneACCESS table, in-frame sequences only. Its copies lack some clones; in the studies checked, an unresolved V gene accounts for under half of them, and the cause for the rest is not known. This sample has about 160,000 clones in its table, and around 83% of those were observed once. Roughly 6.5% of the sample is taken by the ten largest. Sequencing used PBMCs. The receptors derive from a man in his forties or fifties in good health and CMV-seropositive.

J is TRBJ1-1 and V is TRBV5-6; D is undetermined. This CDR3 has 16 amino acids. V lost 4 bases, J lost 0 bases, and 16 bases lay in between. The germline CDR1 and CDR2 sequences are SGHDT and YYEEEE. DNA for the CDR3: TGTGCCAGCAGCACCGGAGGGCTGGGGATGAACACTGAAGCTTTCTTT. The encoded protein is CASSTGGLGMNTEAFF.

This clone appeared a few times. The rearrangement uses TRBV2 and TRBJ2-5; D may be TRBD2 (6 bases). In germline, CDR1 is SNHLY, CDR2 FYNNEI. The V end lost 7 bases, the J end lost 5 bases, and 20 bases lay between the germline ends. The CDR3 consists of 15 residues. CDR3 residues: CASKEGLILYETQYF. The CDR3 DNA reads TGTGCCAGCAAGGAGGGTCTTATCCTGTACGAGACCCAGTACTTC. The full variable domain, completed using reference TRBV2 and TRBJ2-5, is EPEVTQTPSHQVTQMGQEVILRCVPISNHLYFYWYRQILGQKVEFLVSFYNNEISEKSEIFDDQFSVERPDGSNFTLKIRSTKLEDSAMYFCASKEGLILYETQYFGPGTRLLVL.

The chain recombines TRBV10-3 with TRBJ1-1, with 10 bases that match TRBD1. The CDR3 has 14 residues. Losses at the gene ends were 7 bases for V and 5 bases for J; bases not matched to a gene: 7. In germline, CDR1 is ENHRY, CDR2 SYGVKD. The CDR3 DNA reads TGTGCCATCATGGAAGGACAGGGGGGAACTGAAGCTTTCTTT. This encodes CAIMEGQGGTEAFF.

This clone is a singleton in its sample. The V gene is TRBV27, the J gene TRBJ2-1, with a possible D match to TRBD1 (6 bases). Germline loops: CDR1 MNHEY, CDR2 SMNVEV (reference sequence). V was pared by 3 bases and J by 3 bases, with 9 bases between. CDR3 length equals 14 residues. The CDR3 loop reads CASSFRDNYNEQFF. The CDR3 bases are TGTGCCAGCAGTTTCAGGGACAACTACAATGAGCAGTTCTTC.

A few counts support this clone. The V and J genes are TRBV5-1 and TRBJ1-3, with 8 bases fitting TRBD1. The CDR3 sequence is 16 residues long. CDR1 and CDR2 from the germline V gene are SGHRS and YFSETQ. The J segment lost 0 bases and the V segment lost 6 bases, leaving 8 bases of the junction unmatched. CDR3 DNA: TGCGCCAGCACATTGACAGGGGCGAGCTCTGGAAACACCATATATTTT. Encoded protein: CASTLTGASSGNTIYF.

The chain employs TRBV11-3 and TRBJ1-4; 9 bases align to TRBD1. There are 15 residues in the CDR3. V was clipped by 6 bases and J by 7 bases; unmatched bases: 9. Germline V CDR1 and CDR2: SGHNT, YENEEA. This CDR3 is CASSPRTGASEKLFF. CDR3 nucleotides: TGTGCCAGCAGTCCGCGGACAGGGGCAAGTGAAAAACTGTTTTTT.

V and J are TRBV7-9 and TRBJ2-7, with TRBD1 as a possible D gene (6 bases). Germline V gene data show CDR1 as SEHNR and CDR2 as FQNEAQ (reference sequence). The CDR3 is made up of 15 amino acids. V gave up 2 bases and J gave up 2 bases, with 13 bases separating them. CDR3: CASSLPDSRPYEQYF. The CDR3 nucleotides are TGTGCCAGCAGCTTACCGGACAGCCGACCCTACGAGCAGTACTTC.

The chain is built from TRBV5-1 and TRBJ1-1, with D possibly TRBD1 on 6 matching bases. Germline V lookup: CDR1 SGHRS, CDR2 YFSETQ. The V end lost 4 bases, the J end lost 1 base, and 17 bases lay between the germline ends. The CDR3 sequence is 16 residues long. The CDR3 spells CASSLSGGAANTEAFF. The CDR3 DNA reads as TGCGCCAGCAGCCTCTCTGGGGGGGCTGCGAACACTGAAGCTTTCTTT. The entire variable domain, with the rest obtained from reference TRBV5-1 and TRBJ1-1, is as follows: KAGVTQTPRYLIKTRGQQVTLSCSPISGHRSVSWYQQTPGQGLQFLFEYFSETQRNKGNFPGRFSGRQFSNSRSEMNVSTLELGDSALYLCASSLSGGAANTEAFFGQGTRLTVV.

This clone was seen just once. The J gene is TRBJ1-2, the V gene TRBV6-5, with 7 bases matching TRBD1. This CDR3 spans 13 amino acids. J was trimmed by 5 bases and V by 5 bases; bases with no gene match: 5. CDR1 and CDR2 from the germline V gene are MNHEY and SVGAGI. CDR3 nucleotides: TGTGCCAGCAGTCCGACAGGGAGGTATGGCTACACCTTC. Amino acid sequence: CASSPTGRYGYTF.

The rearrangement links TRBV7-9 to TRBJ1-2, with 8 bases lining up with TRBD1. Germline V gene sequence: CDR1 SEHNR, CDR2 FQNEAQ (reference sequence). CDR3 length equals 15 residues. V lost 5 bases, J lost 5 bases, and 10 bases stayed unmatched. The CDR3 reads CASSQPGGVNYGYTF. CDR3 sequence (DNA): TGTGCCAGCAGCCAACCAGGGGGCGTGAATTATGGCTACACCTTC.

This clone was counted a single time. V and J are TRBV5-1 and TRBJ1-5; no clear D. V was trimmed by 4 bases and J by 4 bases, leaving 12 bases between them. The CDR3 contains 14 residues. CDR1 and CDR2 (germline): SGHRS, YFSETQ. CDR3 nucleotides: TGCGCCAGCAGCCCTTCGGGAGGAAATCAGCCCCAGCATTTT. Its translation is CASSPSGGNQPQHF.

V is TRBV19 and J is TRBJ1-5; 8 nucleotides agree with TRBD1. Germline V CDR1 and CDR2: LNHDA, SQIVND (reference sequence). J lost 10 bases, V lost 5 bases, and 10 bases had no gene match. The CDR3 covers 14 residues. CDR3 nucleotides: TGTGCCAGTAGTCCGGGGACAGGTTCTTATCCCCAGCATTTT. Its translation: CASSPGTGSYPQHF.

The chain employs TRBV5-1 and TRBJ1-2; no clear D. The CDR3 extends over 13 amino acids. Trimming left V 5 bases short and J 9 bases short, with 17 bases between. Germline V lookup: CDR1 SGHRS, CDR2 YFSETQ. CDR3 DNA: TGCGCCAGCAGGGGCGGGATCGACGAGAGCTACACCTTC. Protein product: CASRGGIDESYTF.

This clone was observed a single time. The CDR3 sequence is CASREGANYGYTF. CDR3 sequence (DNA): TGTGCCAGCAGAGAGGGGGCGAACTATGGCTACACCTTC. The chain carries TRBV7-8 and TRBJ1-2; 7 positions agree with TRBD1. Germline lookup yields CDR1 SGHVS and CDR2 FQNEAQ. This CDR3 spans 13 amino acids. The ends lost 6 bases at V and 2 bases at J; junction bases unmatched: 3.

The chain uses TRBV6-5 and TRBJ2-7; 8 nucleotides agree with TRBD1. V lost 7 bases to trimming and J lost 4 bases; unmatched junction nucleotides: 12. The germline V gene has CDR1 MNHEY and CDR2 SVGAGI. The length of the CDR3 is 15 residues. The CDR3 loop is CASKRMTGDSYEQYF. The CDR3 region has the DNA TGTGCCAGCAAGCGGATGACAGGGGATTCTTACGAGCAGTACTTC.

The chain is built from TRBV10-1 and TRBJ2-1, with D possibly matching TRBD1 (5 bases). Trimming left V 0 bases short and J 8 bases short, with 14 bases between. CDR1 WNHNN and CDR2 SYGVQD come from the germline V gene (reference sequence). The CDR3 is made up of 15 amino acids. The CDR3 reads CASSESAGPGDEQFF. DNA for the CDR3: TGCGCCAGCAGTGAGTCGGCAGGGCCGGGCGATGAGCAGTTCTTC.

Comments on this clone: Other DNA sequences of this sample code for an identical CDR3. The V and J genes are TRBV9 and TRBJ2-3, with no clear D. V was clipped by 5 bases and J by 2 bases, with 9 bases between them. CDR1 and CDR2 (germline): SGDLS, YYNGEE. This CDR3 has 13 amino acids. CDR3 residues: CASSPSVTDTQYF. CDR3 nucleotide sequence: TGTGCCAGCAGTCCCTCGGTCACAGATACGCAGTATTTT.

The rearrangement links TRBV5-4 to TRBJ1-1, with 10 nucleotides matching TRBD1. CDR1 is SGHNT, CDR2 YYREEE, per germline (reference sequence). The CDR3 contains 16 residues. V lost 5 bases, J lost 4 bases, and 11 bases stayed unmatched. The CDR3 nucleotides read TGTGCCAGCAGGATGGGACAGGGGCTCGGGAGCACTGAAGCTTTCTTT. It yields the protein CASRMGQGLGSTEAFF.

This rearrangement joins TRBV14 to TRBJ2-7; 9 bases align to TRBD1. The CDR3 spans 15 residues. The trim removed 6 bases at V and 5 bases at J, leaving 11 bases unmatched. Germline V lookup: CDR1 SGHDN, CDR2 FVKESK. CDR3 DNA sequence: TGTGCCAGCAGAAGAACGGGACAGGGCATCGACGAGCAGTACTTC. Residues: CASRRTGQGIDEQYF.

Here the CDR3 reads CASSLGGRHVGELFF. The CDR3 bases are TGTGCCAGCAGCTTGGGAGGGAGGCATGTCGGGGAGCTGTTTTTT. The chain employs TRBV11-3 and TRBJ2-2; TRBD2 matches 7 bases. This CDR3 has 15 residues. V dropped 3 bases and J dropped 7; count of bases not matched to a gene: 8. From germline, CDR1 is SGHNT and CDR2 YENEEA.

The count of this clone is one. The CDR3 reads CASSDANPTGLVTEAFF. CDR3 bases: TGTGCCAGCAGTGATGCGAACCCGACAGGATTAGTTACTGAAGCTTTCTTT. The V call is TRBV25-1, the J call TRBJ1-1; D is perhaps TRBD1 (6 bases). V was trimmed by 3 bases and J by 5 bases, leaving 22 bases between them. CDR1 is MGHDK, CDR2 SYGVNS, per germline. The CDR3 contains 17 residues.

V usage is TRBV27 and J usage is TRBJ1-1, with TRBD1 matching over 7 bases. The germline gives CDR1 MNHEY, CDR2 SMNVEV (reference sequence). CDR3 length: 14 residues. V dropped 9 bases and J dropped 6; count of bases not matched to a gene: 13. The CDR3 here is CASGTRRQGAEAFF. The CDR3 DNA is TGTGCCAGTGGTACCCGTAGACAGGGCGCTGAAGCTTTCTTT.

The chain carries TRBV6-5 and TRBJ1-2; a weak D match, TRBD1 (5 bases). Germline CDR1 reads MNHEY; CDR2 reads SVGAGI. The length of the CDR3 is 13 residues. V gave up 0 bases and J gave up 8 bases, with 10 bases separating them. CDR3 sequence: CASSYSQGLGYTF. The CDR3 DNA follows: TGTGCCAGCAGTTACTCGCAGGGATTAGGCTACACCTTC.

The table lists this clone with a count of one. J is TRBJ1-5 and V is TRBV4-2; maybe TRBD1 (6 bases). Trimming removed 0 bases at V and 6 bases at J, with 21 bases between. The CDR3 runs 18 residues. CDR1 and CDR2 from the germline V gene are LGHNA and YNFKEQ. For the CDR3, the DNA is TGTGCCAGCAGCCAAGAAGGGGACGGGGGGCGAGTTTTTCAGCCCCAGCATTTT. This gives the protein CASSQEGDGGRVFQPQHF.

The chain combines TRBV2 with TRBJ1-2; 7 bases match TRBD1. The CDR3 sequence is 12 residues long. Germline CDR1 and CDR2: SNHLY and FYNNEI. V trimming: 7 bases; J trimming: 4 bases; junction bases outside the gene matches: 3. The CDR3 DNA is TGTGCCAGCAAAGGGACAGCCTATGGCTACACCTTC. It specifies CASKGTAYGYTF.

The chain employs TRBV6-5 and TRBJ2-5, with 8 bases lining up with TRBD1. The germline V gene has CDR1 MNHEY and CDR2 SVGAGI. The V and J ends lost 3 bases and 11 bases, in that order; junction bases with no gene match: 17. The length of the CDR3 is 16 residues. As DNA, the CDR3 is TGTGCCAGCAGTTATCTCCCGGGACAGGTGAATGGAGAGCAGTACTTC. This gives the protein CASSYLPGQVNGEQYF.

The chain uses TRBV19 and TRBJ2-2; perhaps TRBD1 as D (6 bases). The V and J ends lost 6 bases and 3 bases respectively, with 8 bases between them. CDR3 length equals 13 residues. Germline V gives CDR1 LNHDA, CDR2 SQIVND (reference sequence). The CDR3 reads CASRGGHTGELFF. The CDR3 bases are TGTGCCAGTAGAGGGGGACACACCGGGGAGCTGTTTTTT.

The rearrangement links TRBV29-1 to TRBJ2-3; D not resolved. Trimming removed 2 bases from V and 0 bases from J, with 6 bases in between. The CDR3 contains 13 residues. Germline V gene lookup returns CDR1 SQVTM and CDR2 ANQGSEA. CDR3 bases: TGCAGCGTTGAATCCGGGAGCACAGATACGCAGTATTTT. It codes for CSVESGSTDTQYF.

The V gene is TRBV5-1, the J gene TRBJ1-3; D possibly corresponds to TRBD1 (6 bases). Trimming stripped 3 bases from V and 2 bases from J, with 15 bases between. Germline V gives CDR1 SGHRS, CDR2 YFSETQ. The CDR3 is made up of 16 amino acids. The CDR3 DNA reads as TGCGCCAGCAGCTCCTCTCCTCAGGGGCCTGGAAACACCATATATTTT. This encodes CASSSSPQGPGNTIYF.

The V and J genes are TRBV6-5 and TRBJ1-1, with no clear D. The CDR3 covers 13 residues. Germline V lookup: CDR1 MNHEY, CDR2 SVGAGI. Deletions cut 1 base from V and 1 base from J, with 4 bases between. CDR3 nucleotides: TGTGCCAGCAGTTACTTCCAGAACACTGAAGCTTTCTTT. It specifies CASSYFQNTEAFF.

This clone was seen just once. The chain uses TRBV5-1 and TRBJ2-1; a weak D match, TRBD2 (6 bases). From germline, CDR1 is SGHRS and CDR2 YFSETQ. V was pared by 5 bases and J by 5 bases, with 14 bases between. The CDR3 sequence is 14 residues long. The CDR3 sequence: CASRTGTSNNEQFF. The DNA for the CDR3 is TGCGCCAGCAGGACCGGGACTTCTAACAATGAGCAGTTCTTC.

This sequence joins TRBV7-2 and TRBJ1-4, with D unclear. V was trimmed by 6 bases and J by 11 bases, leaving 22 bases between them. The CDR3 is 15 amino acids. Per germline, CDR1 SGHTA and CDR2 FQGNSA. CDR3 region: CASSLKHGEVPKLFF. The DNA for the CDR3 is TGTGCCAGCAGTCTCAAGCATGGAGAAGTTCCCAAACTGTTTTTT.